This T cell receptor (beta chain) was sequenced for a study of blood T cell repertoires in COVID-19. Study-wide context: Specimens from acute and convalescent COVID-19 originated in the United States, Italy and Spain. PBMCs, B-cell-depleted T cells, or T cells were the source of the cDNA or gDNA that made up the material.

In the original analysis: Using reference gene primer amplification, nucleated cell counts were estimated. Only in-frame clones appear in the TCRdb table, and some are missing; sequencing was by immunoSEQ multiplex PCR. The DNA gave D and trimming, while V, J and clone size come from that table. The sample has roughly 180,000 clones; about 88% are singletons. V lost 3 bases and J 1 base, leaving 6 bases between the germline ends. The CDR3 spans 13 residues. This clone has only one observation. This chain joins TRBV12-3 or TRBV12-4 and TRBJ2-5; D gene unclear. The receptor was isolated from a young man with acute or convalescent COVID-19. Specimen: peripheral blood. CDR3 amino acids: CASSLHSQETQYF. CDR3 sequence (DNA): TGTGCCAGCAGTTTGCACAGCCAAGAGACCCAGTACTTC.